A single sample gave rise to the 9 T cell receptor beta chains below, sequenced in a study of cytomegalovirus exposure and HLA in healthy donors. The PCR ran on 60 Vbeta and 13 Jbeta primers. Assay used: immunoSEQ multiplex PCR; TCRdb lists only in-frame clones, some missing. Of fewer than 250,000 clones listed, over 75% are singletons. The specimen was PBMCs. The receptors originated from a young man in good health and CMV-seronegative.

The chain employs TRBV19 and TRBJ1-4; the D is unclear. CDR1 is LNHDA, CDR2 SQIVND, per germline (reference sequence). Trimming stripped 3 bases from V and 6 bases from J, with 5 bases between. This CDR3 has 12 amino acids. CDR3 protein: CASSIGDEKLFF. In DNA form, the CDR3 reads TGTGCCAGTAGTATTGGAGATGAAAAACTGTTTTTT.

The V gene is TRBV10-3, the J gene TRBJ2-5; D perhaps matches TRBD1 (6 bases). Germline loops: CDR1 ENHRY, CDR2 SYGVKD. The CDR3 has 17 amino acids. Trimming shortened V by 3 bases and J by 3 bases, and 20 bases separated the two germline ends. The CDR3 reads CAISEDKQGINKETQYF. The CDR3 DNA reads TGTGCCATCAGTGAAGATAAACAGGGAATAAATAAAGAGACCCAGTACTTC.

The rearrangement joins TRBV28 to TRBJ1-6; TRBD1 matches 7 bases. The CDR3 length is 14 residues. Germline lookup yields CDR1 MDHEN and CDR2 SYDVKM. V lost 8 bases to trimming and J lost 4 bases; unmatched junction nucleotides: 5. The CDR3: CASLGTAYNSPLHF. CDR3 sequence (DNA): TGTGCCAGCCTTGGGACAGCTTATAATTCACCCCTCCACTTT. The full variable domain, in which reference TRBV28 and TRBJ1-6 provide the parts outside the CDR3, is DVKVTQSSRYLVKRTGEKVFLECVQDMDHENMFWYRQDPGLGLRLIYFSYDVKMKEKGDIPEGYSVSREKKERFSLILESASTNQTSMYLCASLGTAYNSPLHFGNGTRLTVT.

The sample holds a few counts of this clone. The chain joins TRBV7-6 to TRBJ2-5; D gene unclear. V was cut by 0 bases and J by 4 bases, with 6 bases left in between. The CDR3 is 13 amino acids. Germline V gives CDR1 SGHVS, CDR2 FNYEAQ. CDR3 in amino acids: CASSLASGETQYF. The DNA for the CDR3 is TGTGCCAGCAGCTTAGCGTCCGGAGAGACCCAGTACTTC.

V gene TRBV9 combines with J gene TRBJ2-7; 11 bases are a match to TRBD1. The CDR3 is 15 residues long. The germline gives CDR1 SGDLS, CDR2 YYNGEE. Trimming removed 2 bases from V and 4 bases from J; junction bases left unmatched: 5. The CDR3 sequence: CASSVGTGGIYEQYF. CDR3 in DNA: TGTGCCAGCAGCGTTGGGACAGGGGGAATATACGAGCAGTACTTC. The variable domain in full, completed from reference TRBV9 and TRBJ2-7, reads DSGVTQTPKHLITATGQRVTLRCSPRSGDLSVYWYQQSLDQGLQFLIQYYNGEERAKGNILERFSAQQFPDLHSELNLSSLELGDSALYFCASSVGTGGIYEQYFGPGTRLTVT.

This chain links TRBV7-6 with TRBJ2-7; possible D gene TRBD1, 6 bases. The CDR3 is 15 amino acids. Trimming removed 0 bases from V and 4 bases from J, with 13 bases in between. The germline V gene encodes CDR1 SGHVS and CDR2 FNYEAQ. The CDR3 DNA reads as TGTGCCAGCAGCTTAGCAATAGGGGGTGCATACGAGCAGTACTTC. Protein sequence: CASSLAIGGAYEQYF. The full variable domain, with the rest looked up from reference TRBV7-6 and TRBJ2-7, is GAGVSQSPRYKVTKRGQDVALRCDPISGHVSLYWYRQALGQGPEFLTYFNYEAQQDKSGLPNDRFSAERPEGSISTLTIQRTEQRDSAMYRCASSLAIGGAYEQYFGPGTRLTVT.

CDR3 nucleotide sequence: TGTGCCAGCAGCCAAGAGGGACTGTTTGCCTACGAGCAGTACTTC. Amino acids: CASSQEGLFAYEQYF. The chain employs TRBV14 and TRBJ2-7, with D maybe TRBD2 (6 bases). The CDR3 loop spans 15 amino acids. Trimming removed 0 bases from V and 2 bases from J, with 11 bases in between. CDR1 is SGHDN and CDR2 is FVKESK in the germline V gene.

V usage is TRBV11-2 and J usage is TRBJ2-5; maybe TRBD2 (5 bases). This CDR3 spans 16 amino acids. Trimming removed 2 bases at V and 3 bases at J, with 16 bases between. From germline, CDR1 is SGHAT and CDR2 FQNNGV. This CDR3 is CASSLLFGSVEETQYF. Here the CDR3 DNA reads TGTGCCAGCAGCTTACTGTTTGGTAGCGTAGAAGAGACCCAGTACTTC.

A note on this clone: An end of the junction does not agree with germline; a read error may underlie this. The chain combines TRBV7-2 with TRBJ2-7; the match to TRBD2 covers 8 bases. The CDR3 extends over 15 amino acids. Per germline, CDR1 SGHTA and CDR2 FQGNSA. In DNA, the CDR3 is TGTGCCAGCGGCTTCGGGACTAGTAGTAGCTACGAGCAGTACTTC. This encodes CASGFGTSSSYEQYF.